This T cell receptor (beta chain) derives from a study of tumor-infiltrating lymphocytes in primary liver carcinoma. Study overall: All patients, whether men or women, fell within 30 to 69 years of age. Broader study findings: Researchers found tumor-adjacent and tumor-blood pairs overlapped less than tumor region pairs.

Ten or more counts support this clonotype. What it binds is unknown. cDNA specific to TCR beta was made from 450 to 650 ng of total RNA, with a constant-region primer employed for priming. Each TCR beta library was derived from three nested multiplex PCR rounds that employed slightly modified ARM-PCR. Running 10 cycles apiece, the first two PCR rounds relied on TRBV1-TRBV30 forward primers together with a C-beta reverse primer. MiXCR, applied by TCRdb to the multiplex PCR reads, yields one record per CDR3 protein. The data show 120,000 or so distinct CDR3 sequences, roughly three fifths seen once. Germline CDR1 is MGHRA and CDR2 is YSYEKL. Trimming cost V 2 bases and J 7 bases, with 14 bases left between them. The CDR3 spans 15 residues. Total RNA and DNA came together from around 20-30 mg of bulk tissue without cell sorting. HBV chronically infected the treatment-naive patients.

The specimen sequenced was liver tumor tissue from sampling region 1. Subset indicated: tumor region T1, superior pole. The TCR sequence derives from a woman aged 60-75 years with primary liver carcinoma and hepatitis B virus infection. This sequence joins TRBV4-1 and TRBJ2-2; D not resolved. The CDR3, as DNA: TGCGCCAGCAGCCAACCTACCACCCCCCGCGGGGAGCTGTTTTTT. This encodes CASSQPTTPRGELFF.